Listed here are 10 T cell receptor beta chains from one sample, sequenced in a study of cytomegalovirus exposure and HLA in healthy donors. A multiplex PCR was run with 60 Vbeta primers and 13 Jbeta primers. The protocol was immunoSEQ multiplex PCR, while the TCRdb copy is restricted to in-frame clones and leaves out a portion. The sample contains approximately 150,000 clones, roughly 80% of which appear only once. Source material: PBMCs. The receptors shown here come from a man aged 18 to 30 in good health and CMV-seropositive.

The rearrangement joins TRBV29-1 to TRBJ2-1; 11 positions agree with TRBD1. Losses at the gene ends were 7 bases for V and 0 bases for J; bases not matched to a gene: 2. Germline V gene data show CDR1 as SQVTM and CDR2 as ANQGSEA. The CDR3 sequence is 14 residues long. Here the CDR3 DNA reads TGCAGCGGGACAGGGGGCCACTCCTACAATGAGCAGTTCTTC. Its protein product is CSGTGGHSYNEQFF.

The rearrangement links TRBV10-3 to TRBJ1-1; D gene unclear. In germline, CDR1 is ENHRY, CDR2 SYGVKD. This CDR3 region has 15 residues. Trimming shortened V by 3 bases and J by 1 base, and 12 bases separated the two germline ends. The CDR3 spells CAISDGGLTNTEAFF. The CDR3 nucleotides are TGTGCCATCAGTGACGGCGGACTCACGAACACTGAAGCTTTCTTT.

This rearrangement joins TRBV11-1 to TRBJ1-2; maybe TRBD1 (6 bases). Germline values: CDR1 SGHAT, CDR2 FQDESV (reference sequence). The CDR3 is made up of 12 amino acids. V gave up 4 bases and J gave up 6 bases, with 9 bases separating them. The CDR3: CASSSSGDGYTF. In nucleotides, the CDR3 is TGTGCCAGCAGCTCCTCAGGGGATGGCTACACCTTC.

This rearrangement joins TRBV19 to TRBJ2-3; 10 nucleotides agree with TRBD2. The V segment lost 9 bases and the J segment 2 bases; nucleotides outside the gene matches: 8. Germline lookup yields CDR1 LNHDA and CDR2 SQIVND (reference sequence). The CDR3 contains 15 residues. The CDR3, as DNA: TGTGCCAGCGGGGGCCTAGCGGGGGTCACAGATACGCAGTATTTT. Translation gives CASGGLAGVTDTQYF. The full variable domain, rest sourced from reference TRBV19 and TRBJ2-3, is DGGITQSPKYLFRKEGQNVTLSCEQNLNHDAMYWYRQDPGQGLRLIYYSQIVNDFQKGDIAEGYSVSREKKESFPLTVTSAQKNPTAFYLCASGGLAGVTDTQYFGPGTRLTVL.

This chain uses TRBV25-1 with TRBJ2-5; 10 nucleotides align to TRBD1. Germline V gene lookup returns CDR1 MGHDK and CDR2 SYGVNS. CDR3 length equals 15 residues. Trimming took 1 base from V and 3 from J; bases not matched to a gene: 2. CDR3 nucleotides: TGTGCCAGCAGTGAATTAGGGACAGGGGAAGAGACCCAGTACTTC. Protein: CASSELGTGEETQYF. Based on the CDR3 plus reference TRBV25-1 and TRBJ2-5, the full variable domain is EADIYQTPRYLVIGTGKKITLECSQTMGHDKMYWYQQDPGMELHLIHYSYGVNSTEKGDLSSESTVSRIRTEHFPLTLESARPSHTSQYLCASSELGTGEETQYFGPGTRLLVL.

The CDR3 is CASSRTGINEKLFF. The CDR3 DNA reads TGTGCCAGCAGCAGGACAGGAATTAATGAAAAACTGTTTTTT. This chain joins TRBV6-5 and TRBJ1-4; 7 positions match TRBD1. Germline V CDR1 and CDR2: MNHEY, SVGAGI. J was trimmed by 4 bases and V by 6 bases; bases with no gene match: 5. The CDR3 has 14 amino acids.

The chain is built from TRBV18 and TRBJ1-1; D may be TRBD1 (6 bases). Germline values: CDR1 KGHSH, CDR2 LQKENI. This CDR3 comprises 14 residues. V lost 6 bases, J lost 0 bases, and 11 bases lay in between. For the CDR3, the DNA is TGTGCCAGCTCGCACCAGGGGATGAACACTGAAGCTTTCTTT. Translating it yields CASSHQGMNTEAFF.

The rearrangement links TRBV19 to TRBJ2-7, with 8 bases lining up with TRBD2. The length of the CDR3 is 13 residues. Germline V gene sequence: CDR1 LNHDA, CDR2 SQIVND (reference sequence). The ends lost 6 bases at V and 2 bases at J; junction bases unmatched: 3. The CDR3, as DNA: TGTGCCAGTAGCAGGGGACTAGCCTACGAGCAGTACTTC. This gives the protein CASSRGLAYEQYF.

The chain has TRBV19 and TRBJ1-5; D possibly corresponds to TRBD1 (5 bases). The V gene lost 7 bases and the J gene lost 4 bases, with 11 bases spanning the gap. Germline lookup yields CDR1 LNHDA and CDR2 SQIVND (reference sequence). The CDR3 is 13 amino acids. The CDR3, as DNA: TGTGCCAGTACCCGACAGATTAATCAGCCCCAGCATTTT. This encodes CASTRQINQPQHF.

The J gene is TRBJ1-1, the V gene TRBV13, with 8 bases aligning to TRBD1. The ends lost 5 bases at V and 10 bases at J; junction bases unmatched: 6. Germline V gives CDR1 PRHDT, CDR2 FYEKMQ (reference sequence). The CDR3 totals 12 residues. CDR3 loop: CASSHQQGGAFF. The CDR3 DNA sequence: TGTGCCAGCAGCCATCAACAGGGGGGAGCTTTCTTT.